The T cell receptor beta chain described here comes from a study of Graves' ophthalmopathy and Graves' hyperthyroidism. Overall study: No progression to ophthalmopathy over 18 months defined stable hyperthyroidism.

Orbital computed tomography and thyroid ultrasound, along with TRAb, serum thyroxine and clinical symptoms, underpinned diagnosis. This clonotype appeared many times. CDR3 regions of TCR beta were amplified from RNA transcripts. A first-round RT-PCR used HTBI primers, followed by a second-round multiplex PCR. TCRdb recomputed calls from the multiplex PCR reads with MiXCR, one row per CDR3 protein. The data hold around 590,000 distinct CDR3 sequences, with roughly 40% observed a single time. The sequence was collected from an adult man with Graves' hyperthyroidism. Material for sequencing was peripheral blood or thyroid tissue (not recorded which).

The CDR3 region has the DNA TGTGCCAGCAGTTCCCCGGGACAGGGGATCGCAGATACGCAGTATTTT. Residues: CASSSPGQGIADTQYF. The chain joins TRBV7-2 to TRBJ2-3; 10 positions match TRBD1. Germline-derived CDR1 and CDR2 are SGHTA and FQGNSA. This CDR3 is 16 amino acids long. The V gene end was trimmed by 6 bases and the J gene end by 4 bases; junction bases not matched to a gene: 10. Using reference TRBV7-2 and TRBJ2-3 for the parts outside the CDR3, the full variable domain is GAGVSQSPSNKVTEKGKDVELRCDPISGHTALYWYRQSLGQGLEFLIYFQGNSAPDKSGLPSDRFSAERTGGSVSTLTIQRTQQEDSAVYLCASSSPGQGIADTQYFGPGTRLTVL.